This T cell receptor beta chain emerged from a study of cytomegalovirus exposure and HLA in healthy donors. General observations from the study: Presence/absence results assume similar sequencing depth per donor, which may not hold.

This CDR3 region has 13 residues. With 7 bases removed from V and 5 bases from J, the gap between germline ends came to 14 bases. The germline V gene has CDR1 SEHNR and CDR2 FQNEAQ (reference sequence). With regard to this clone: The antigen is not known.

60 Vbeta and 13 Jbeta primers were used in PCR. TCRdb keeps only in-frame clones here, not all; method: immunoSEQ multiplex PCR. Of 160,000 or so clones listed, roughly 80% are singletons. Sequenced input: PBMCs. V gene TRBV7-9 combines with J gene TRBJ1-2; D is unresolved. The sequence derives from a male donor in good health and CMV-seropositive. The CDR3 region has the DNA TGTGCCAGCACCCCGGGGAGGGCTTATGGCTACACCTTC. This translates into CASTPGRAYGYTF.